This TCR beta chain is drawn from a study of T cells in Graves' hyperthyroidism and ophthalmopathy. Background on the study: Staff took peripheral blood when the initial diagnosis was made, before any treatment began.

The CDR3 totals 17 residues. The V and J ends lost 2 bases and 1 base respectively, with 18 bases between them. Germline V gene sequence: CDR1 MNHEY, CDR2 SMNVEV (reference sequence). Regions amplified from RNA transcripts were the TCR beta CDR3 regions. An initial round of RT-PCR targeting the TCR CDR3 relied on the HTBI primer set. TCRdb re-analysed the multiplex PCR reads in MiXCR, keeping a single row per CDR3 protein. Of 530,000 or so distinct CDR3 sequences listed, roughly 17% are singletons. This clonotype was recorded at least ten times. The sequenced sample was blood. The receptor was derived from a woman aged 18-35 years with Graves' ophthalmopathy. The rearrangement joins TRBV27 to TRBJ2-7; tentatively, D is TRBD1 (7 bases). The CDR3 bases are TGTGCCAGCAGTTTAAGGGTGACCGCGGGACAGTCCTACGAGCAGTACTTC. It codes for CASSLRVTAGQSYEQYF.